A selection of T cell receptor beta chains follows, all from one sample in a study of PD-L1 blockade in urothelial cancer. Profiled with immunoSEQ multiplex PCR; TCRdb holds only in-frame clones, not every one. This table has 40,000 or so clones, 80% to 95% appearing once. The source was PBMCs, collected around atezolizumab (anti-PD-L1) treatment. Every receptor here comes from a woman aged 55-70 years with urothelial cancer. Both conserved end residues are part of each CDR3. Each record gives: clone size, J gene, CDR3 length, V gene, D gene, CDR3 DNA, CDR3 protein. The D gene is left open where the match is weak. Where a row states a size, it is once, few, many or the class of an expanded clone; other rows omit it.

size: -
J: TRBJ2-2
length: 15
V: TRBV7-9
D: -
DNA: TGTGCCAGCAGCTTAGATTCACCGGTCACCGGGGAGCTGTTTTTT
CDR3: CASSLDSPVTGELFF

size: -
J: TRBJ1-2
length: 14
V: TRBV28
D: -
DNA: TGTGCCAGCAGTTTAATAGGGAGCACCTATGGCTACACCTTC
CDR3: CASSLIGSTYGYTF

size: -
J: TRBJ1-2
length: 13
V: TRBV27
D: -
DNA: TGTGCCAGCAGTTTGGACAGATTCCGTGGCTACACCTTC
CDR3: CASSLDRFRGYTF

size: once
J: TRBJ2-5
length: 14
V: TRBV28
D: -
DNA: TGTGCCAGCAGCGTACAGGGTGTCCAAGAGACCCAGTACTTC
CDR3: CASSVQGVQETQYF

size: -
J: TRBJ2-7
length: 15
V: TRBV11-2
D: -
DNA: TGTGCCAGCAGCTTAGAAACAGGGCAAACCTACGAGCAGTACTTC
CDR3: CASSLETGQTYEQYF

size: -
J: TRBJ1-4
length: 12
V: TRBV7-9
D: -
DNA: TGTGCCAGCAGCTTAGGAGGGGGAAAACTGTTTTTT
CDR3: CASSLGGGKLFF

size: -
J: TRBJ2-5
length: 17
V: TRBV9
D: -
DNA: TGTGCCAGCAGCGTGGGGACTTCCGTGGGGAAACAAGAGACCCAGTACTTC
CDR3: CASSVGTSVGKQETQYF

size: -
J: TRBJ2-7
length: 19
V: TRBV11-2
D: TRBD2
DNA: TGTGCCAGCAGCGTCCCGTTTGCGAGGCTAGCGGGAGTGATAGGCGAGCAGTACTTC
CDR3: CASSVPFARLAGVIGEQYF

size: -
J: TRBJ2-3
length: 14
V: TRBV5-6
D: -
DNA: TGTGCCGGCAGCTTGGGCCGGAGGACAGATACGCAGTATTTT
CDR3: CAGSLGRRTDTQYF

size: -
J: TRBJ2-1
length: 13
V: TRBV13
D: -
DNA: TGTGCCAGCAGGAGGAGCTCCTACAATGAGCAGTTCTTC
CDR3: CASRRSSYNEQFF

size: -
J: TRBJ2-1
length: 18
V: TRBV4-1
D: TRBD2
DNA: TGCGCCAGCAGCCAAGTTCCTAGCGGGGCAAGCTCCTACAATGAGCAGTTCTTC
CDR3: CASSQVPSGASSYNEQFF

size: -
J: TRBJ2-1
length: 17
V: TRBV7-9
D: TRBD2
DNA: TGTGCCAGCAGCCCACCCCGGGGGGGCGGGTCCTACAATGAGCAGTTCTTC
CDR3: CASSPPRGGGSYNEQFF

size: -
J: TRBJ2-7
length: 15
V: TRBV28
D: -
DNA: TGTGCCAGCAGACTTCGGGTTTCTTCGTTGTACGAGCAGTACTTC
CDR3: CASRLRVSSLYEQYF

size: -
J: TRBJ2-7
length: 19
V: TRBV5-1
D: -
DNA: TGCGCCAGCAGCTTTACGTTGCGGAGTCGAAAGCCCCTATCCTACGAGCAGTACTTC
CDR3: CASSFTLRSRKPLSYEQYF

size: -
J: TRBJ2-7
length: 16
V: TRBV30
D: -
DNA: TGTGCCTGGAGTGGATTAGACAGCTTGGTACCCTACGAGCAGTACTTC
CDR3: CAWSGLDSLVPYEQYF

size: -
J: TRBJ1-5
length: 13
V: TRBV27
D: -
DNA: TGTGCCAGCAGTGTTTCGGTCAATCAGCCCCAGCATTTT
CDR3: CASSVSVNQPQHF

size: -
J: TRBJ2-3
length: 17
V: TRBV4-3
D: TRBD2
DNA: TGCGCCAGCAGCCAAGGGCTAGCGGGAAGTCTCACAGATACGCAGTATTTT
CDR3: CASSQGLAGSLTDTQYF

size: -
J: TRBJ2-4
length: 19
V: TRBV7-2
D: TRBD1
DNA: TGTGCCAGCAGCTTAGCAGACAGGGGGCGAACGCAAGCCAAAAACATTCAGTACTTC
CDR3: CASSLADRGRTQAKNIQYF

size: -
J: TRBJ2-1
length: 16
V: TRBV5-1
D: -
DNA: TGCGCCAGCAGCTTCCTTCCAGGGTCCATATACAATGAGCAGTTCTTC
CDR3: CASSFLPGSIYNEQFF

size: -
J: TRBJ2-7
length: 15
V: TRBV21-1
D: -
DNA: TGTGCCAGCAGCCCAAAAAGTGGACAGGGAGCAAAGCAGTACTTC
CDR3: CASSPKSGQGAKQYF

size: -
J: TRBJ2-2
length: 16
V: TRBV7-9
D: TRBD2
DNA: TGTGCCAGCAGCCCTACTAGCGGGAGGGCCTTCGGGGAGCTGTTTTTT
CDR3: CASSPTSGRAFGELFF

size: -
J: TRBJ2-7
length: 15
V: TRBV5-8
D: TRBD2
DNA: TGTGCCAGCAGTCTACTAGCGGGAGGGTACTACGAGCAGTACTTC
CDR3: CASSLLAGGYYEQYF

size: once
J: TRBJ1-3
length: 15
V: TRBV5-4
D: -
DNA: TGTGCCAGCAGCAAAGGTGGACAGTCCGGGGACACCATATATTTT
CDR3: CASSKGGQSGDTIYF

size: -
J: TRBJ2-7
length: 17
V: TRBV28
D: TRBD1
DNA: TGTGCCAGCAGTTTACCCAGGCTGACAGGGGGTTTCTACGAGCAGTACTTC
CDR3: CASSLPRLTGGFYEQYF

size: -
J: TRBJ2-5
length: 15
V: TRBV28
D: TRBD2
DNA: TGTGCCAGCAGACCCCCGGGGACTAGCGGGGGGACCCAGTACTTC
CDR3: CASRPPGTSGGTQYF

size: -
J: TRBJ2-7
length: 18
V: TRBV7-9
D: TRBD2
DNA: TGTGCCAGCAGCTACCAGAATTACGGGACTAGCGGAAACTACGAGCAGTACTTC
CDR3: CASSYQNYGTSGNYEQYF

size: -
J: TRBJ2-1
length: 12
V: TRBV25-1
D: -
DNA: TGTGCCAGCAATGATAACTACTATGAGCAGTTCTTC
CDR3: CASNDNYYEQFF

size: -
J: TRBJ1-5
length: 14
V: TRBV2
D: TRBD1
DNA: TGTGCCAGCAGCGGGACAGGAGGTAATCAGCCCCAGCATTTT
CDR3: CASSGTGGNQPQHF

size: few
J: TRBJ1-5
length: 20
V: TRBV21-1
D: -
DNA: TGTGCCAGCAGCAGGCACAGGGGGCATCTTACAAATCATAGCAATCAGCCCCAGCATTTT
CDR3: CASSRHRGHLTNHSNQPQHF

size: -
J: TRBJ2-5
length: 13
V: TRBV19
D: -
DNA: TGTGCCAGTAGTGTAAACAGGGTTGAGACCCAGTACTTC
CDR3: CASSVNRVETQYF

size: -
J: TRBJ1-5
length: 16
V: TRBV28
D: -
DNA: TGTGCCAGCAGTCTGTTCTCAGGAACCACTGATCAGCCCCAGCATTTT
CDR3: CASSLFSGTTDQPQHF

size: -
J: TRBJ1-4
length: 15
V: TRBV19
D: TRBD1
DNA: TGTGCCAGTAGTTCGGGGACAGGGCGACGTGAAAAACTGTTTTTT
CDR3: CASSSGTGRREKLFF

size: -
J: TRBJ2-7
length: 13
V: TRBV4-3
D: -
DNA: TGCGCCAGCAGCCAAGGCCGCAGCTACGAGCAGTACTTC
CDR3: CASSQGRSYEQYF

size: -
J: TRBJ2-7
length: 14
V: TRBV2
D: -
DNA: TGTGCCAGCAAGGAACAGTCGACGACCTACGAGCAGTACTTC
CDR3: CASKEQSTTYEQYF

size: -
J: TRBJ2-2
length: 17
V: TRBV14
D: TRBD2
DNA: TGTGCCAGCAGCCGGTTGGGACTAGCGGGAGTCACCGGGAAGCTGTTTTTT
CDR3: CASSRLGLAGVTGKLFF

size: -
J: TRBJ1-3
length: 16
V: TRBV19
D: -
DNA: TGTGCCAGTAGTAGCCATAGTTGGTACTCTGGAAACACCATATATTTT
CDR3: CASSSHSWYSGNTIYF